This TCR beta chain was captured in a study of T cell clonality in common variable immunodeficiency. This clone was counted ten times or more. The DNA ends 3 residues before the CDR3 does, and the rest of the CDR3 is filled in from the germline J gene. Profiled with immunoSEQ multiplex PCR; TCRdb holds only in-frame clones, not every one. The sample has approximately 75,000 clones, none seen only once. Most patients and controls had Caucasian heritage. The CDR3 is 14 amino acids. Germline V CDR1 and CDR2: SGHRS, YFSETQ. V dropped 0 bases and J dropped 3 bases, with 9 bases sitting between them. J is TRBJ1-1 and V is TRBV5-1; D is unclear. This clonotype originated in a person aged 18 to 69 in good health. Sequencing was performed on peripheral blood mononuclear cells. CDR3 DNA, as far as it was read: TGCGCCAGCAGCTTGGAACAGATTTACACTGAA. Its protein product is CASSLEQIYTE. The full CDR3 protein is CASSLEQIYTEAFF.